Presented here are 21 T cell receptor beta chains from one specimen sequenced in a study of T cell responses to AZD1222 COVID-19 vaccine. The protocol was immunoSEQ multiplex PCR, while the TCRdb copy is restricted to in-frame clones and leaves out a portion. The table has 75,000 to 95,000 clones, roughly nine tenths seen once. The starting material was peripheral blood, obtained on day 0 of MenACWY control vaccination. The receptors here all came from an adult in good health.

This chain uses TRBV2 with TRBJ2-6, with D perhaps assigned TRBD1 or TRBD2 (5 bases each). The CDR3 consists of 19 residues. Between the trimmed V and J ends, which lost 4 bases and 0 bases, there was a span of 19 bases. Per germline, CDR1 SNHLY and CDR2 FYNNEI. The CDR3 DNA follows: TGTGCCAGCAGTGGAACGCGACAGAGGGCTCCCTCTGGGGCCAACGTCCTGACTTTC. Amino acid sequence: CASSGTRQRAPSGANVLTF.

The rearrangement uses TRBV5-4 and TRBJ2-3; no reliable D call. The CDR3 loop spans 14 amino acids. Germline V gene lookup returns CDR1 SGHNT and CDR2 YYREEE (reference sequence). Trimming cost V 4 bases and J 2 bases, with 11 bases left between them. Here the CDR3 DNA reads TGTGCCAGCAGCCAGGAGACCCACACAGATACGCAGTATTTT. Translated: CASSQETHTDTQYF.

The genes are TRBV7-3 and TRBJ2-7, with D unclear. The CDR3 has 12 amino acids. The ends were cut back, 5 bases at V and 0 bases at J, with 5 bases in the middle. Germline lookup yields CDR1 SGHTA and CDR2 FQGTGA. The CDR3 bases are TGTGCCAGCAGCCCCAACTCCTACGAGCAGTACTTC. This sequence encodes CASSPNSYEQYF.

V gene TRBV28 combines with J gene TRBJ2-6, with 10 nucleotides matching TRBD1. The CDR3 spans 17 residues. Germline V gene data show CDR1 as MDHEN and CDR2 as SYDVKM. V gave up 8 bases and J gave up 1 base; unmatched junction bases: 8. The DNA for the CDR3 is TGTGCCAGCGGGTTGGACAGGGGGTGGTCTGGGGCCAACGTCCTGACTTTC. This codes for CASGLDRGWSGANVLTF.

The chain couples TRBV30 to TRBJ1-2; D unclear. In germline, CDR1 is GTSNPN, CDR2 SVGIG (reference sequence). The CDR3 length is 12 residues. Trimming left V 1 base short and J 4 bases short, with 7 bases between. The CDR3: CAWSGGSYGYTF. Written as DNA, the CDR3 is TGTGCCTGGAGTGGAGGTTCCTATGGCTACACCTTC.

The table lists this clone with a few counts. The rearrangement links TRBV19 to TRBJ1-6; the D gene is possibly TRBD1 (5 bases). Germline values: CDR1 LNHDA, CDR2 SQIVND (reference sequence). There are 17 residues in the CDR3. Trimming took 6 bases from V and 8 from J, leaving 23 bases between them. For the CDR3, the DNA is TGTGCCAGTAGGTCCTCTACCCTCGACAGAAGCCATTCACCCCTCCACTTT. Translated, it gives CASRSSTLDRSHSPLHF.

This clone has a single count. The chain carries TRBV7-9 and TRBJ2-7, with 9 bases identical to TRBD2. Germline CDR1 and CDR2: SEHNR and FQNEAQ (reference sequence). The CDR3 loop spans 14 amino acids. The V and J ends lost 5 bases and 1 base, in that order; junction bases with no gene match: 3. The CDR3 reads CASSASGMSYEQYF. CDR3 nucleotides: TGTGCCAGCAGCGCTAGCGGGATGTCCTACGAGCAGTACTTC.

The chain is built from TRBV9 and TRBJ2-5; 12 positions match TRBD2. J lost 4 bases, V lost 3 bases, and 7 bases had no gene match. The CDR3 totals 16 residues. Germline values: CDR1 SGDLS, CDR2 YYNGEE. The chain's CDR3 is CASSARLAGVGETQYF. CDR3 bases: TGTGCCAGCAGCGCCCGACTAGCGGGAGTGGGAGAGACCCAGTACTTC.

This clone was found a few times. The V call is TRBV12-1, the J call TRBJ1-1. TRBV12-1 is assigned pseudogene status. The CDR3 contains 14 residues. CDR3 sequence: CASSLPHGEVEAFF. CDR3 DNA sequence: TGTGCCAGCAGCTTGCCCCATGGGGAGGTTGAAGCTTTCTTT.

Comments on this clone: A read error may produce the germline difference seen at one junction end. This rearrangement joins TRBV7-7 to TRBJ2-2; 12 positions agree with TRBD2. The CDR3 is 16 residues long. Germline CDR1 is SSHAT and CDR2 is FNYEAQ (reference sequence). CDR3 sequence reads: CASRRLAGVNTGELFF. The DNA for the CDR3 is TGTGCTAGCAGAAGACTAGCGGGAGTTAACACCGGGGAGCTGTTTTTT. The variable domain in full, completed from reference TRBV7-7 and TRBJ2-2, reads GAGVSQSPRYKVTKRGQDVTLRCDPISSHATLYWYQQALGQGPEFLTYFNYEAQPDKSGLPSDRFSAERPEGSISTLTIQRTEQRDSAMYRCASRRLAGVNTGELFFGEGSRLTVL.

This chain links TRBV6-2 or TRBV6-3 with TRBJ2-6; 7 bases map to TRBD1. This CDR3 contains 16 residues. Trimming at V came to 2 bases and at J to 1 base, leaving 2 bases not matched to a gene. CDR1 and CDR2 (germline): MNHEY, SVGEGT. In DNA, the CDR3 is TGTGCCAGCAGTTACCACAGGGGTTCTGGGGCCAACGTCCTGACTTTC. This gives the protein CASSYHRGSGANVLTF.

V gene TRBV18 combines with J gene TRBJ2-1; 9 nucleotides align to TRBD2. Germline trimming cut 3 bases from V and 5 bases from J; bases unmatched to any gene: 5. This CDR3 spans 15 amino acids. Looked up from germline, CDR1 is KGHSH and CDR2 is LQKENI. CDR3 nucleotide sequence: TGTGCCAGCTCACCGCTAGCGGGGCTGGACAATGAGCAGTTCTTC. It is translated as CASSPLAGLDNEQFF.

The CDR3 protein is CASSVKTGVQETQYF. The CDR3 DNA reads TGTGCCAGCAGTGTAAAGACAGGGGTCCAAGAGACCCAGTACTTC. The rearrangement joins TRBV27 to TRBJ2-5; 8 bases are a match to TRBD1. The CDR3 spans 15 residues. Per germline, CDR1 MNHEY and CDR2 SMNVEV (reference sequence). Unmatched junction bases numbered 6, after V lost 5 bases and J lost 1 base.

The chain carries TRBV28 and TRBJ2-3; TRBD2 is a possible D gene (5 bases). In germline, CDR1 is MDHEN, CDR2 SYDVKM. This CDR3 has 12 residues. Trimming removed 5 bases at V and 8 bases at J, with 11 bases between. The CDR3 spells CASSLIASTQYF. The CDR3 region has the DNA TGTGCCAGCAGTCTAATAGCGTCTACGCAGTATTTT.

The CDR3 reads CASSPDSNYGYTF. The CDR3 DNA reads TGTGCCAGCAGTCCGGACAGCAACTATGGCTACACCTTC. The chain is built from TRBV2 and TRBJ1-2; possibly TRBD1 for D (6 bases). V lost 5 bases to trimming and J lost 2 bases, with 9 bases between them. Germline V gene data show CDR1 as SNHLY and CDR2 as FYNNEI. CDR3 size: 13 residues.

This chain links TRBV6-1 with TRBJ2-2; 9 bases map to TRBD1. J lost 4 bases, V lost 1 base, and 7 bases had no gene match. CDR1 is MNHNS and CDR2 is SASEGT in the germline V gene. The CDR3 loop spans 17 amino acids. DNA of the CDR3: TGTGCCAGCAGTGAAGGGGGGACAGGGAAGGTCACCGGGGAGCTGTTTTTT. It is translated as CASSEGGTGKVTGELFF.

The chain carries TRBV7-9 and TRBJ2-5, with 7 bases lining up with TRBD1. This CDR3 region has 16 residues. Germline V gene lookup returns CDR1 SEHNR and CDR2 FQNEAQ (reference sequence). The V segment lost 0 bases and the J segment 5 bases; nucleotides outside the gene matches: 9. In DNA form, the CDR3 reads TGTGCCAGCAGCTTAGCGCTAAACAGGGGCTTGGAGACCCAGTACTTC. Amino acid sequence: CASSLALNRGLETQYF.

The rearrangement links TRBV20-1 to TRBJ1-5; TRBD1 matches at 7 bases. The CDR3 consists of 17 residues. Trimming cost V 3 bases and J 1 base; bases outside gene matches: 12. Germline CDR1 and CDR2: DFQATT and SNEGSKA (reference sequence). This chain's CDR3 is CSASGSEGGWSNQPQHF. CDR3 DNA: TGCAGTGCTAGTGGATCGGAAGGGGGCTGGAGCAATCAGCCCCAGCATTTT.

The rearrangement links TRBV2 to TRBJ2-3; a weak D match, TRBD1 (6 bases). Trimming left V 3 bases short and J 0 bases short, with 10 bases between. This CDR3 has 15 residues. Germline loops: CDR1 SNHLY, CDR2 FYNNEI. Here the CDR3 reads CASSDRDTSTDTQYF. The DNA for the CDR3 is TGTGCCAGCAGTGACCGGGACACCAGCACAGATACGCAGTATTTT.

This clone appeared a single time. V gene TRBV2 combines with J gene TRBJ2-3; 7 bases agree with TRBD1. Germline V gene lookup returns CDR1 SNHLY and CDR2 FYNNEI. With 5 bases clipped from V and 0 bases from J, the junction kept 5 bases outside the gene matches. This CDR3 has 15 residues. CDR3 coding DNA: TGTGCCAGCAGTCAACAGGGGTCTAGCACAGATACGCAGTATTTT. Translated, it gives CASSQQGSSTDTQYF.

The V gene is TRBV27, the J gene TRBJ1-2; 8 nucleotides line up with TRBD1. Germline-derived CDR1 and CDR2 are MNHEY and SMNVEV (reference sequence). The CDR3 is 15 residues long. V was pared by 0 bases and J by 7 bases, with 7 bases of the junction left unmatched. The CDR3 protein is CASSLSATGGRGYTF. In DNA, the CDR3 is TGTGCCAGCAGTTTATCCGCAACAGGGGGACGTGGCTACACCTTC.